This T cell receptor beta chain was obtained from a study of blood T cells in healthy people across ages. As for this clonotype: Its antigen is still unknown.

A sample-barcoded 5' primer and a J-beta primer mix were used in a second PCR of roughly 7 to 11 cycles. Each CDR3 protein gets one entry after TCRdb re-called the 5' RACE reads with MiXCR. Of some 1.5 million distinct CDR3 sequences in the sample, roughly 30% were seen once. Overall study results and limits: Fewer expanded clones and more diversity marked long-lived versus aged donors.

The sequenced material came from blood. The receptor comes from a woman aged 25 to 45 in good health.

The CDR3 spells CSARDLKTGSSGANVLTF. The CDR3, as DNA: TGCAGTGCTAGAGACCTAAAGACAGGGAGCTCTGGGGCCAACGTCCTGACTTTC. This chain uses TRBV20-1 with TRBJ2-6, with 7 nucleotides matching TRBD1. From germline, CDR1 is DFQATT and CDR2 SNEGSKA (reference sequence). The CDR3 extends over 18 amino acids. V lost 0 bases and J lost 0; bases outside the gene matches: 8.